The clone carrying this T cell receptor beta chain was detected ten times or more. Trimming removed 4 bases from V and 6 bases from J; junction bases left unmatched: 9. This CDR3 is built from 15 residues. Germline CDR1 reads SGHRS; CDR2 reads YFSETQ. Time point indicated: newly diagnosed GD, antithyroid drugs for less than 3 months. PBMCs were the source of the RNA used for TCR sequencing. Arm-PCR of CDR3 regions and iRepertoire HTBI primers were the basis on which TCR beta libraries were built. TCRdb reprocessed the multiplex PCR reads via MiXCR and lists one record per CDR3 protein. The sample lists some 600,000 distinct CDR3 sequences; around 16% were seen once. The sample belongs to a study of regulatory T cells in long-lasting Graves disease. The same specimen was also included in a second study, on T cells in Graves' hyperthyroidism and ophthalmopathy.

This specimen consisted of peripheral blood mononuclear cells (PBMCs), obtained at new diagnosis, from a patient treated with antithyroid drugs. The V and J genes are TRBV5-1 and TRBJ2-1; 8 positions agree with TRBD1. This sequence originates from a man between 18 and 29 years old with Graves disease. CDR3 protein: CASSLQGDKGNEQFF. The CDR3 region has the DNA TGCGCCAGCAGCCTACAGGGGGACAAGGGCAATGAGCAGTTCTTC.